This T cell receptor (beta chain) was profiled in a study of blood T cells in healthy people across ages (dated by TCRdb to between 2014 and 2017). Regarding the study in general: In model experiments, template switching captured roughly one uniquely barcoded TCR beta cDNA molecule for every two T cells. The study measured age-related changes in TCR beta repertoire diversity using deep sequencing normalized with unique cDNA molecular identifiers. Four age groups were formed from the donors: young (average approximately 17 years), middle-aged (just under 40), aged (62) and long-lived (82). To avoid experimental bias, donors of different ages were randomly spread across the sequencing lanes. The study analyzed two additional independent replicas of 1 million unique cDNA reads from the same blood draw for two donors, one aged 18 to 29 and one aged 80 or older.

With respect to this clonotype: Its cognate antigen has yet to be identified. Base qualities are not at hand, and no much larger clone is one base apart.

The germline V gene (reference sequence) yields DFQATT for CDR1 and SNEGSKA for CDR2. V loses 4 bases of germline sequence and J loses 1 base, and the interval between the two ends is 14 bases. Spanning cysteine to phenylalanine, the CDR3 consists of 14 amino acids. This entry keeps only the CDR3 DNA: 42 bases, framed from base 1. Systemically healthy Caucasian individuals from Russia, roughly 40 in total and aged roughly 6 to 100 years, were included as donors. Approximately 9.3 milliliters of peripheral blood were drawn from each donor into EDTA-treated Vacutainer tubes. Ficoll-Paque density-gradient centrifugation was used to isolate PBMCs, with at least 6.5 million per sample. Total RNA was extracted from PBMCs with Trizol reagent, with at least 5 micrograms obtained per sample. For every donor, an aliquot of PBMCs went through flow cytometry to measure the percentages of naive CD45RAhigh/CD27high T cells.

The paper's findings and limits, for the study overall: Because the CMV infection status of the donors was unknown, age-related changes in expanded clonotypes may potentially have been confounded. A strong correlation was found between observed TCR beta diversity and the percentage of naive T cells measured by flow cytometry. As age increased, observed TCR beta diversity per million T cells dropped in a roughly linear way, and a significant reduction was already evident by age roughly 40. Estimates of total diversity based on one million sequenced T cells were regarded as lower bounds and as underestimates. Conclusive comparison of naive and antigen-experienced compartments was prevented by the profiling of bulk unsorted PBMCs. Compared with the aged group, more naive CD4+ T cells, fewer expanded clones and increased TCR diversity were shown by the long-lived group, suggesting age selection.

Receptors were amplified or captured by 5' RACE. The sequencing machine was an Illumina HiSeq 2500. A second PCR of about 7 to 12 cycles was run with a J-beta primer mix and a sample-barcoded 5' primer. A unique molecular identifier was introduced onto each TCR beta cDNA molecule by a template-switch 5' adaptor carrying 12 random nucleotides. At least 3 million CDR3-containing paired-end reads were obtained from each sample. First-strand cDNA was synthesized from all RNA with the Mint cDNA synthesis kit, primed by a TRBC-specific oligonucleotide. Following uracil-DNA glycosylase treatment, a first 18-cycle PCR with universal primers M1SS and BC2_uni_R was performed on all cDNA. The original pipeline was this. For normalization, 1 million high-quality reads were randomly selected from each sample, with every read carrying a distinct molecular identifier. Reads with shared molecular identifiers were discarded instead of being binned into consensus sequences. MiTCR, run with a Q25 quality threshold and the strictest error-elimination algorithm, handled CDR3 identification, clonotype clustering and error correction. A nonparametric unseen species model with Euler transformation was used to estimate a lower bound on total TCR beta diversity. TCRdb's own reprocessing of the public reads used fastp at Q25 and MiXCR and kept productive beta chains. A single entry per CDR3 protein holds the most common genes and DNA from its merged rows. These V and J calls derive from TCRdb rather than the authors' analysis. This sample is represented by about 1.5 million distinct CDR3 sequences; roughly 45% of them were singletons. The ten largest make up 7% to 9% of the sample.

The V and J genes are TRBV20-1 and TRBJ2-7, with the D call tentatively TRBD1 or TRBD2, each fitting 5 bases. The sequencing sample was made of blood. This TCR derives from a woman between 18 and 30 years old in good health. For the CDR3, the sequence is CSATSDSGSYEQYF. At the DNA level, the sequence is TGCAGTGCTACCTCGGACTCAGGGTCCTACGAGCAGTACTTC.